The entry that follows covers one T cell receptor (beta chain) sequence. In its sample, this clone was seen once. Its antigen has not been determined. One base away there is no much larger clone; base qualities are not given. The cohort consisted of 650 to 850 healthy bone marrow donors. At the time of sampling, all cohort members were nominally healthy, though unrecorded immune exposures were likely present. The donor tested CMV seronegative and was one of the 352 seronegative cohort members. Each donor provided a peripheral blood sample, and peripheral blood mononuclear cells were used for TCR beta sequencing. The Qiagen DNeasy Blood Extraction Kit was used to extract genomic DNA from the blood cell samples. The data stem from a study of cytomegalovirus exposure and HLA in healthy donors (dated by TCRdb to the late 2010s). Background on the whole study: An earlier analysis of approximately 550 of the donors reported 250 to 300 Gb of sequence data and more than 90 million unique TCR beta sequences from 150 million to 200 million T cells. Around 330 gigabases of sequencing data and around 80 million unique TCR sequences made up an early release that covered approximately 700 HLA-typed donors. Of the 300 to 450 genotyped donors, 81% were placed in the genetic ancestry cluster associated with self-reported Caucasian donors. The aim of the study was to test whether cataloging public T cell receptors could identify signatures of past pathogen exposure. The study profiled the T cell repertoires of 550 to 700 subjects by immunosequencing and related them to cytomegalovirus serostatus. Besides the first cohort of around 670 subjects, a separate validation cohort made up of around 120 different subjects was used. The study combined high-throughput TCR immunosequencing, statistical association of individual TCRs with disease status, and machine learning to predict cytomegalovirus infection status. A later analysis re-examined previously published TCR beta repertoires from roughly 720 donors and added high-resolution HLA genotyping to investigate patterns of TCR occurrence. In the later analysis, no new phenotypic data were used to find candidate immune exposures; instead, reliance was placed on TCR beta sequences and their occurrence across donors. An earlier analysis of some 500 of the donors applied high-throughput TCR beta sequencing to assess whether each TCR beta V gene segment acted as functional or pseudogenic. Donor age, sex, ethnicity and CMV serostatus were compiled together with the repertoire data. A later genetic analysis took genome-wide SNP genotypes for 398 of the 666 donors and used that subset as a discovery cohort. All discovery cohort repertoires had been generated on a single sequencing platform. HLA typing covered class I and class II loci at four-digit resolution. Typing coverage varied by locus: roughly 620-640 donors for A, B, C, DRB1 and DQB1; roughly 560 for DQA1; around 570 for DPA1; 450 to 480 for DPB1. Because of strong linkage in the cohort, five DR-DQ haplotypes were treated as single units for association and clustering. Across some 400 genotyped donors of the cohort, an average of roughly 230,000 unique TCR beta nucleotide sequences per donor were sequenced, and approximately 17% of those sequences were non-productive.

Libraries were constructed by the immunoSEQ multiplex PCR assay. A mixture of 60 forward primers for TCR Vbeta segments and 13 reverse primers for TCR Jbeta segments was used in the multiplex PCR. Amplification of the CDR3 region of rearranged TCR beta genes was performed with a multiplex PCR assay on genomic DNA. Amplified TCR beta libraries were sequenced as 87-base-pair reads on the Illumina HiSeq System. The study's processing was this. Across the 640 or so repertoires, a later analysis counted 80 million or so unique TCR beta chains, about 10 million of which were shared by at least two donors. Raw reads were error-corrected and collapsed into unique sequences with a nearest-neighbor algorithm that merged closely related sequences to remove PCR and sequencing errors. To assign V, D and J gene segments, CDR3 sequences were aligned to IMGT reference sequences. For a sequence to be retained, a match of at least six nucleotides was required to both a V gene segment and a J gene segment. Rearrangements were called productive when the CDR3 lacked stop codons and stayed in frame with V and J; all others were non-productive. Following IMGT convention, CDR3 was defined as the stretch from the second conserved V-encoded cysteine up to the conserved J-encoded phenylalanine. Sequences without an unambiguous match to a single V gene segment were excluded from the earlier analysis of about 600 of the donors. In an earlier analysis of some 590 of the donors, a V segment was called functional when productive rearrangements were above 56.7%, and segregating when the standard deviation between donors exceeded 5%. A statistical classification framework was built for diagnosing cytomegalovirus status from the catalog of TCR beta chain sequences. In a later analysis, V and J genes were assigned by comparing TCR nucleotide sequences against IMGT/GENE-DB human TR gene sequences. Using the TCRdist pipeline, a later analysis assigned CDR3 sequences along with most-parsimonious VDJ recombination scenarios. In a later analysis, every TCR beta chain was defined by the combination of its CDR3 amino acid sequence and its V-gene family, and reads without a unique V-gene family were dropped. In a later analysis, 550 to 650 highly shared, low-generation-probability nucleotide sequences were removed to address suspected cross-contamination and a sequencing artifact. In a later analysis, a clonal expansion index was calculated for each public chain from normalized within-repertoire ranks of inferred template counts. In a later analysis, generation probabilities were computed with a VDJ recombination model fitted to out-of-frame rearrangements, and the resulting probabilities were checked against IGoR. In a later analysis, hypergeometric tests were used to score TCR-TCR, TCR-HLA and TCR-CMV co-occurrence, with a repertoire-size bias correction applied to TCR pairs. In a later analysis, false discovery rates were estimated by permuting HLA or CMV assignments 20 times. In a later analysis, co-occurring TCRs were grouped with DBSCAN, and TCRdist sequence similarity was added when clustering was performed within HLA-allele-positive subsets. Repertoires with fewer than 30,000 or more than 120,000 public chains, plus five repertoires with anomalous nucleotide sharing, were excluded from co-occurrence clustering. In TCRdb, the immuneACCESS table is reduced to in-frame sequences with V and J assigned. These tables do not hold every clone; where another copy was compared, an unresolved V gene accounts for under half, and the others remain unexplained. The DNA was the basis for D and trimming; V, J and clone size are from that table. Within this sample are approximately 150,000 clones, with 60% to 80% of them counted one time only. Around 15% of the sample rests with the top ten.

What the authors observed across the whole study: A further reported finding was that TCR beta sequences accurately predicted the HLA-A and HLA-B alleles for most subjects in the first cohort. The study gave a list of 150 to 200 TCR beta chains associated with cytomegalovirus. Presence/absence analyses assumed roughly uniform sequencing depth across donors, an assumption that may not hold. According to a later analysis, parvovirus B19, influenza, CMV and Epstein-Barr virus appeared linked to several top co-occurrence clusters. According to a later genetic analysis, donors in an Asian-associated ancestry cluster had fewer N-insertions in productive TCRs than the roughly 670-donor mean. It was suggested by the authors that the approach could potentially be generalized to other disease states and immunological phenotypes. Because the 87-base-pair reads could not distinguish some IMGT-functional V segments, including TRBV6-2 and TRBV6-3, those segments were excluded. Strong co-occurrence of HLA alleles, especially DR and DQ, made assigning TCR associations to individual alleles difficult. According to a later analysis, most CMV-associated TCR beta chains appeared to be HLA-restricted, and the HLA associations seemed to be driven largely by CMV exposure. In vitro tests confirmed that a few of the cytomegalovirus-associated TCR beta chains recognize cytomegalovirus antigens. This cohort had only TCR beta chains sequenced, and the lack of alpha or paired-chain data limited which features could be detected. At a false discovery rate of 0.05, a later analysis linked roughly 17,000 TCR beta sequences to specific HLA alleles. Because some donors lacked HLA typing at each locus, the association tests relied only on the typed subset. Across donors, most TCR sequences were observed very rarely, whereas some public TCRs were present in many individuals. A later analysis found that HLA-associated TCR beta chains were more clonally expanded and had lower generation probabilities than equally common non-associated chains. For the cohort, immune exposure information was limited to CMV serostatus. In both the original and validation cohorts, the classifier was reported to diagnose cytomegalovirus status with high specificity and sensitivity. A group of highly shared sequence variants was considered likely to be a technical artifact of the sequencing pipeline. A later genetic analysis associated a missense DCLRE1C variant with V-gene and J-gene trimming of TCR beta chains, and an independent cohort replicated the association. Over 15 rarely observed V segments, including chromosome 9 orphons, were excluded from the earlier analysis of approximately 500 of the donors because counts were too low. According to a later analysis, TCR association rates differed among HLA loci, with DRB1 alleles showing the most associated TCRs and HLA-C alleles showing the fewest. Correlated functional status among segregating V segments might reflect linkage disequilibrium, but an unknown experimental factor could not be ruled out. In an earlier analysis of some 540 of the donors, most TCR beta V segments appeared in productive rearrangements about 90% or about 30% of the time, broadly matching IMGT annotations.

The CDR3 covers 14 residues, taking in both the cysteine and the phenylalanine. The only DNA kept is the CDR3, 42 bases in frame from the first base. V and J lose 3 bases and 1 base, and a span of 9 bases separates them. Reading the germline V gene (reference sequence) gives CDR1 LNHNV and CDR2 YYDKDF. The sequenced sample was PBMCs. The chain is assembled from TRBV15 and TRBJ1-2, and perhaps TRBD1 as D gene, on 6 matching bases. The clonotype originates from a woman aged 35 to 49 in good health and CMV-seronegative. The CDR3 region: CATSREQGNYGYTF. The DNA sequence is TGTGCCACCAGCAGGGAACAGGGTAACTATGGCTACACCTTC.